This passage covers 14 T cell receptor beta chains from one sample sequenced in a study of T-cell reconstitution after alpha-beta-depleted transplantation in children. Unique molecular identifiers were incorporated into the prepared TCRbeta library. TCRdb re-analysed the PCR reads in MiXCR, keeping a single row per CDR3 protein. The table includes roughly 300,000 distinct CDR3 sequences, 9.5% to 10% detected once. The sample in question was PBMCs from the stem cell graft donor, obtained from the stem cell graft. All receptors come from a human donor who donated a stem cell graft to a child with SCID.

The chain uses TRBV12-3 or TRBV12-4 and TRBJ1-3; D remains unclear. The CDR3 sequence is 14 residues long. V was cut by 1 base and J by 2 bases, with 6 bases left in between. CDR3 residues: CASSLGHAGNTIYF. Here the CDR3 DNA reads TGTGCCAGCAGTTTAGGGCATGCTGGAAACACCATATATTTT.

This rearrangement joins TRBV12-3 or TRBV12-4 to TRBJ1-5; D gene ambiguous. CDR3 length: 15 residues. Trimming cost V 5 bases and J 2 bases, with 13 bases left between them. The CDR3 DNA is TGTGCCAGCAGTCCCCGAGTGGGCGGCAATCAGCCCCAGCATTTT. This gives the protein CASSPRVGGNQPQHF.

The chain employs TRBV10-3 and TRBJ2-1, with TRBD2 matching 12 bases. Losses at the gene ends were 4 bases for V and 6 bases for J; bases not matched to a gene: 7. This CDR3 region has 16 residues. CDR1 is ENHRY and CDR2 is SYGVKD in the germline V gene. CDR3: CAISVSTSGGRNEQFF. The CDR3 region has the DNA TGTGCCATCAGTGTCTCGACTAGCGGGGGTCGCAATGAGCAGTTCTTC.

This clonotype came up a few times. The V gene is TRBV5-6, the J gene TRBJ2-5, with a possible D match to TRBD1 (7 bases). The CDR3 has 14 residues. CDR1 is SGHDT and CDR2 is YYEEEE in the germline V gene. Trimming removed 3 bases from V and 9 bases from J, with 18 bases in between. The CDR3 spells CASSSPFRGEAQYF. CDR3 nucleotides: TGTGCCAGCAGCTCCCCCTTCAGGGGGGAGGCCCAGTACTTC.

This clonotype was detected only a few times. This chain links TRBV5-6 with TRBJ1-6; TRBD1 matches at 8 bases. The CDR3 runs to 14 residues. With V trimmed by 4 bases and J by 6 bases, 3 bases remained unmatched. The V gene's germline CDR1 is SGHDT and CDR2 YYEEEE. The CDR3 reads CASSGTGGNSPLHF. The CDR3 DNA is TGTGCCAGCAGCGGCACAGGGGGTAATTCACCCCTCCACTTT.

This clonotype has just a few counts. V gene TRBV4-2 combines with J gene TRBJ1-4; 10 nucleotides match TRBD1. Germline-derived CDR1 and CDR2 are LGHNA and YNFKEQ. This CDR3 region has 15 residues. J lost 8 bases, V lost 1 base, and 4 bases had no gene match. The CDR3 DNA sequence: TGTGCCAGCAGCCAAGGACAGGGGGCGCGGGAAAAACTGTTTTTT. Protein: CASSQGQGAREKLFF.

The V and J genes are TRBV10-1 and TRBJ2-7, with TRBD1 matching over 9 bases. V trimming: 5 bases; J trimming: 6 bases; junction bases outside the gene matches: 11. Germline V gives CDR1 WNHNN, CDR2 SYGVQD (reference sequence). The CDR3 runs to 15 residues. The CDR3 loop reads CASSLEGTGSAEQYF. The CDR3 DNA reads TGCGCCAGCAGTTTGGAGGGGACAGGGTCTGCCGAGCAGTACTTC.

This clonotype was counted a few times. The chain combines TRBV10-2 with TRBJ1-1, with TRBD1 matching 7 bases. The length of the CDR3 is 14 residues. The ends lost 7 bases at V and 4 bases at J; junction bases unmatched: 9. Germline V gene sequence: CDR1 WSHSY, CDR2 SAAADI. CDR3 nucleotides: TGCGCCAGCAAAGACAGGGTGTCGGTCACTGAAGCTTTCTTT. It yields the protein CASKDRVSVTEAFF.

CDR3 bases: TGTGCCAGCAGCTTAGAGGCGTGGGGAGGTGAGCAGTTCTTC. Translating it yields CASSLEAWGGEQFF. The V gene is TRBV7-9, the J gene TRBJ2-1; possibly TRBD2 for D (6 bases). The CDR3 is 14 residues long. Germline CDR1 SEHNR, CDR2 FQNEAQ (reference sequence). Trimming shortened V by 1 base and J by 9 bases, and 13 bases separated the two germline ends.

This clonotype was seen repeatedly, ten times or more. This chain connects TRBV7-3 to TRBJ2-1; 11 positions match TRBD2. Germline V gene sequence: CDR1 SGHTA, CDR2 FQGTGA. Germline trimming cut 5 bases from V and 8 bases from J; bases unmatched to any gene: 8. The length of the CDR3 is 15 residues. CDR3 sequence: CASSPERLAGHEQFF. In nucleotides, the CDR3 is TGTGCCAGCAGCCCCGAGCGACTAGCGGGGCATGAGCAGTTCTTC.

The chain employs TRBV12-3 or TRBV12-4 and TRBJ1-5, with D possibly TRBD1 on 6 matching bases. This CDR3 is 14 amino acids long. The germline V and J ends were trimmed by 3 bases and 0 bases, with 6 bases remaining between them. The CDR3 region has the DNA TGTGCCAGCAGTTTGGGACATAGCAATCAGCCCCAGCATTTT. This sequence encodes CASSLGHSNQPQHF.

This clonotype appeared a few times. The V and J genes are TRBV6-6 and TRBJ2-7; no clear D gene. Trimming took 3 bases from V and 7 from J, leaving 13 bases between them. CDR1 MNHNY and CDR2 SVGAGI come from the germline V gene (reference sequence). The CDR3 is made up of 13 amino acids. The CDR3 nucleotides read TGTGCCAGCAGTTATGTATGGGCCCGGGAGCAGTACTTC. As protein: CASSYVWAREQYF.

This clonotype was detected only a few times. The chain combines TRBV5-1 with TRBJ1-1; 10 bases agree with TRBD1. This CDR3 spans 18 amino acids. Germline V CDR1 and CDR2: SGHRS, YFSETQ. V was clipped by 0 bases and J by 0 bases; unmatched bases: 8. CDR3: CASSLAYRTGGLNTEAFF. CDR3 sequence (DNA): TGCGCCAGCAGCTTGGCATACCGGACAGGGGGATTGAACACTGAAGCTTTCTTT.

This clonotype was observed a few times. The genes are TRBV5-1 and TRBJ2-1; D not certain. Trimming shortened V by 0 bases and J by 3 bases, and 22 bases separated the two germline ends. This CDR3 comprises 19 residues. Germline-derived CDR1 and CDR2 are SGHRS and YFSETQ. The CDR3 sequence is CASSLAPHIIKANYNEQFF. The DNA of the CDR3 is TGCGCCAGCAGCTTGGCCCCCCATATCATCAAGGCCAACTACAATGAGCAGTTCTTC.